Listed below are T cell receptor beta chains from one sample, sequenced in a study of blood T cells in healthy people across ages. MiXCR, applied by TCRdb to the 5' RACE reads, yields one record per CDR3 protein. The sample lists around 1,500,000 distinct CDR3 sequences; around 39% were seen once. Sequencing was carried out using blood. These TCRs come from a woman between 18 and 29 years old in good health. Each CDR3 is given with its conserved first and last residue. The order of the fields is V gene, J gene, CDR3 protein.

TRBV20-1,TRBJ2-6,CSALRDRVAGANVLTF
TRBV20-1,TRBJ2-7,CSAREGGFGYEQYF
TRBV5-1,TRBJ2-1,CTSSLGGLSYNEQFF
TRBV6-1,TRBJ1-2,CASTAWDHKGYTF
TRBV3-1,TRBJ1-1,CASSQVLEGFSEAFF
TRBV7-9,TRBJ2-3,CASSLALGGRSATDTQYF
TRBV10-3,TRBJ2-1,CAISESRREWAEQFF
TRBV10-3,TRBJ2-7,CAISVPGQGGNKDEQYF
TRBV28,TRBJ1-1,CASSGVTDPEAEAFF
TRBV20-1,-,CSAGEGRSNEQYF
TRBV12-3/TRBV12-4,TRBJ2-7,CASSRHVVPREGRFFSYEQYF
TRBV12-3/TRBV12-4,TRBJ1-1,CASSRSTRSSLAFF
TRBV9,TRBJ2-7,CASSVGGTATYEQYF
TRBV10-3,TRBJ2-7,CAIRRTGPEASYEQYF
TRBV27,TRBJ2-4,CASSISGRAWEQYF
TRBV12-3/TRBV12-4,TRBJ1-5,CASSFQALSNQPQHF
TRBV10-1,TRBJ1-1,CARDGEAFF
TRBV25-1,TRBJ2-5,CASSDSSRSQETQYF
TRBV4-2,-,CASSQTELSATQYF
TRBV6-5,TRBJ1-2,CASSYLAGTGRFYGYTF
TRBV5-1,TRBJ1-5,CASKPVSGPHQSQHF
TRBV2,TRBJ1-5,CASRRPGQGGFQPQHF
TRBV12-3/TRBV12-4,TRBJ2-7,CASSLYKYEQYF
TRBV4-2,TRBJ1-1,CASSQDPDRSVTEAFF
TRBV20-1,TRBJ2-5,CSARAGLAGSLVYNEQYF
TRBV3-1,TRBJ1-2,CASSNTTKVDGYTF
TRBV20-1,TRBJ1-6,CSVSAAYNSPLHF
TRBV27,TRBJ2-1,CASRWTSGSHEQFF
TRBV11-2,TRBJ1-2,CASSSGTGPPPGYGYTF
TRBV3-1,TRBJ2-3,CASSPPRGIRGDTQYF
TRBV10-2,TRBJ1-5,CASSLQTDQPQHF
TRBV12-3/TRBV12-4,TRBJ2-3,CAGRAGHRTDAQYF
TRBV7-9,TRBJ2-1,CASSSSSPSSGRGNEQFF